This T cell receptor beta chain originates from a study of molecular identifiers for immune sequencing clone quantification. Study-level findings and limits: In naive cells, clones above 20 RNA copies held under 1% of molecules, whereas in effector cells they held over 99%. Among about 1 million naive cells, as was reported, spiked Jurkat TCR RNA from one cell was detectable.

TCRdb reprocessed the PCR reads via MiXCR and lists one record per CDR3 protein. The sample shows about 640,000 distinct CDR3 sequences, just under 20% of them seen only once. Germline assignment: CDR1 MNHEY and CDR2 SMNVEV (reference sequence). The CDR3 contains 15 residues. With regard to this clonotype: The target antigen is unknown. A much larger clone sits a single nucleotide away, making a read error possible.

Sequencing input: naive CD8+ T cells from blood, with Jurkat cell RNA spiked in. Described subset: FACS-sorted CD8+CD4-CCR7+CD45RA+ naive T cells. The V and J genes are TRBV27 and TRBJ2-2, with D perhaps matching TRBD2 (5 bases). This sequence originates from a human donor in good health. Some libraries in this study had Jurkat cell RNA spiked in. CDR3 sequence: CASSLFSGNIGELFF. In DNA, the CDR3 is TGTGCCAGCAGTTTATTCAGCGGTAACATCGGGGAGCTGTTTTTT.